The 4 T cell receptor beta chains listed next were all sequenced from one sample in a study of cytomegalovirus exposure and HLA in healthy donors. PCR was performed using 60 Vbeta and 13 Jbeta primers. This table comes from immunoSEQ multiplex PCR, and its TCRdb copy is limited to in-frame clones, with some not included. Among approximately 110,000 clones, roughly 79% were seen once, and the ten largest hold less than 2.5%. What was sequenced was PBMCs. The receptors were gathered from a woman in her thirties in good health and CMV-seronegative.

The CDR3 loop reads CSVEPPGTGKETQYF. The CDR3 DNA reads TGCAGCGTTGAACCGCCCGGGACAGGGAAAGAGACCCAGTACTTC. The genes are TRBV29-1 and TRBJ2-5, with 9 bases that match TRBD1. Germline loops: CDR1 SQVTM, CDR2 ANQGSEA. This CDR3 contains 15 residues. V lost 2 bases, J lost 3 bases, and 7 bases stayed unmatched. The full variable domain, in which reference TRBV29-1 and TRBJ2-5 provide the parts outside the CDR3, is SAVISQKPSRDICQRGTSLTIQCQVDSQVTMMFWYRQQPGQSLTLIATANQGSEATYESGFVIDKFPISRPNLTFSTLTVSNMSPEDSSIYLCSVEPPGTGKETQYFGPGTRLLVL.

This clone turned up a few times. The identical CDR3 is also encoded by other nucleotide sequences in the sample. This chain uses TRBV10-1 with TRBJ1-1; D is ambiguous. The CDR3 contains 11 residues. Germline V gene sequence: CDR1 WNHNN, CDR2 SYGVQD (reference sequence). The V and J ends lost 5 bases and 4 bases respectively, with 5 bases between them. The DNA of the CDR3 is TGCGCCAGCAGTCGGGGCACTGAAGCTTTCTTT. Protein product: CASSRGTEAFF.

The chain employs TRBV6-1 and TRBJ2-1; TRBD2 matches at 8 bases. The CDR3 length is 14 residues. The V gene's germline CDR1 is MNHNS and CDR2 SASEGT. Losses at the gene ends were 8 bases for V and 5 bases for J; bases not matched to a gene: 8. The DNA for the CDR3 is TGTGCCAGCGGGGGACGGGAGGGAAACAATGAGCAGTTCTTC. Its translation: CASGGREGNNEQFF.

This clone was seen just once. J is TRBJ2-5 and V is TRBV27, with D perhaps TRBD1 (6 bases). The V end was cut by 1 base, the J end by 2 bases, with 11 bases between. CDR1 and CDR2 from the germline V gene are MNHEY and SMNVEV (reference sequence). The CDR3 has 15 residues. CDR3 residues: CASSLLRTAQETQYF. CDR3 DNA: TGTGCCAGCAGTTTATTGAGGACAGCTCAAGAGACCCAGTACTTC.